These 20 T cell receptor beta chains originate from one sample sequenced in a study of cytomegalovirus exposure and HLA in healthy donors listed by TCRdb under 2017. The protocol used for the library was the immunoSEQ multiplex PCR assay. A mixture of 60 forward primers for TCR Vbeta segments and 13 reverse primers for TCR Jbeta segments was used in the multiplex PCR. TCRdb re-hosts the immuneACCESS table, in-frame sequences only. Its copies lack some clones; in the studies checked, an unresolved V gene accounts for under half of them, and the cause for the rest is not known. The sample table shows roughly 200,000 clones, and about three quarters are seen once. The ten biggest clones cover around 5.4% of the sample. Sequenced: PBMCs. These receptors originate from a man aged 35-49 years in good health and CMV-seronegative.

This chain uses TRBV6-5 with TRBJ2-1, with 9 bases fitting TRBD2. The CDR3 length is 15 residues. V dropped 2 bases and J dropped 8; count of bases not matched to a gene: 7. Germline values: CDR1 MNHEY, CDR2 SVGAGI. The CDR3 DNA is TGTGCCAGCAGTTACGGGGCGGGAGGGCCCTATGAGCAGTTCTTC. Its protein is CASSYGAGGPYEQFF.

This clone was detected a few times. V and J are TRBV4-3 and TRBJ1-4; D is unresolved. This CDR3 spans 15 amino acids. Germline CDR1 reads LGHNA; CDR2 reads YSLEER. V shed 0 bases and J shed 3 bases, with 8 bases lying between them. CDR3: CASSQDVAPNEKLFF. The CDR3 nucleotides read TGCGCCAGCAGCCAAGATGTAGCGCCTAATGAAAAACTGTTTTTT.

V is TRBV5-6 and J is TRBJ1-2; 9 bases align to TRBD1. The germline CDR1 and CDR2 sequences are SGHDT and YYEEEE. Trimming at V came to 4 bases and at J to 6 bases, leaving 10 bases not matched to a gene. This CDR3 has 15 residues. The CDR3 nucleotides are TGTGCCAGCAGCCTGAAACCTGGGACAGGGCATGGCTACACCTTC. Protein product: CASSLKPGTGHGYTF.

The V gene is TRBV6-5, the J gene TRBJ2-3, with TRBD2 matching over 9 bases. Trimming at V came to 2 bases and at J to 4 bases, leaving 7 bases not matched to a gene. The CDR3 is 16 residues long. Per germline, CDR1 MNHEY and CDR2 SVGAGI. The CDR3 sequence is CASSYGGGAVADTQYF. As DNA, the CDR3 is TGTGCCAGCAGTTACGGCGGGGGGGCCGTTGCAGATACGCAGTATTTT.

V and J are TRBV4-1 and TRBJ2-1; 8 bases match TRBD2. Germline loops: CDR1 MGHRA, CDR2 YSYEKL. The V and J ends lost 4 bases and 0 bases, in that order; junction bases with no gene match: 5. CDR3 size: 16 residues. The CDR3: CASSPRLASSYNEQFF. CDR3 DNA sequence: TGCGCCAGCAGCCCTCGACTAGCGTCCTCCTACAATGAGCAGTTCTTC.

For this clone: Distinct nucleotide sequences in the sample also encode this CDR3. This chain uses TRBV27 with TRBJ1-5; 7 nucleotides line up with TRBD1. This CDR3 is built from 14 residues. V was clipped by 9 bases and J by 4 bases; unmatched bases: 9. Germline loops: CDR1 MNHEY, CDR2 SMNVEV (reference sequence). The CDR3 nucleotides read TGTGCCAGTAGGGGCGGGACAGAGAATCAGCCCCAGCATTTT. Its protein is CASRGGTENQPQHF.

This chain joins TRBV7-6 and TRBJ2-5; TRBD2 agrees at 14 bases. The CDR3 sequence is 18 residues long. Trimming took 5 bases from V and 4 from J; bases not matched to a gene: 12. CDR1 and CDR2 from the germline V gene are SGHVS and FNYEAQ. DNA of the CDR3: TGTGCCAGCAGCCCCAGGAGACTAGCGGGAGGGGAGAGAGAGACCCAGTACTTC. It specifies CASSPRRLAGGERETQYF. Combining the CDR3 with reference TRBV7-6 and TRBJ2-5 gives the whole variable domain GAGVSQSPRYKVTKRGQDVALRCDPISGHVSLYWYRQALGQGPEFLTYFNYEAQQDKSGLPNDRFSAERPEGSISTLTIQRTEQRDSAMYRCASSPRRLAGGERETQYFGPGTRLLVL.

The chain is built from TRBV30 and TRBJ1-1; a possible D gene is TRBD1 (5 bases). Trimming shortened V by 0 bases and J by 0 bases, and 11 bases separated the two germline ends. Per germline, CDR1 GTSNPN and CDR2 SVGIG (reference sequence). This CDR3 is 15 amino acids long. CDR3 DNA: TGTGCCTGGAGTGTACACCGGGGGATGAACACTGAAGCTTTCTTT. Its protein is CAWSVHRGMNTEAFF.

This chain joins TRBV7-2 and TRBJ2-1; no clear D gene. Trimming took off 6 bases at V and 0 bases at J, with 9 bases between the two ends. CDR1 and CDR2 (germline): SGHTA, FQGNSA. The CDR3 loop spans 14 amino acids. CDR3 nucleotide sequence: TGTGCCAGCAGTCCCGAACACTCCTACAATGAGCAGTTCTTC. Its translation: CASSPEHSYNEQFF.

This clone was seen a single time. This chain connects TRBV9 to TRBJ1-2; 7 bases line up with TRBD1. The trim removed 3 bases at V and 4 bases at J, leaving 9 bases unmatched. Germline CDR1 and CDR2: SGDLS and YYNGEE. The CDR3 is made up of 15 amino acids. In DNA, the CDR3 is TGTGCCAGCAGCGACCACAGGGGTTGGAGCTATGGCTACACCTTC. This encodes CASSDHRGWSYGYTF.

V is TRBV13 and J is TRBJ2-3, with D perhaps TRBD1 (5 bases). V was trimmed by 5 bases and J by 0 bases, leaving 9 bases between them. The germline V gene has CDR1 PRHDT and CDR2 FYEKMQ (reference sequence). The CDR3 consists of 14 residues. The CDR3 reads CASSKGASTDTQYF. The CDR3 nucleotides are TGTGCCAGCAGCAAAGGGGCGAGCACAGATACGCAGTATTTT.

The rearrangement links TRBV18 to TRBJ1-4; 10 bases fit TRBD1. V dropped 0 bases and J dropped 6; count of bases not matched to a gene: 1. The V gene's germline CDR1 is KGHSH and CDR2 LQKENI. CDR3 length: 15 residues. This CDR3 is CASSPPTGGYEKLFF. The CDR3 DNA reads TGTGCCAGCTCACCACCGACAGGGGGCTATGAAAAACTGTTTTTT.

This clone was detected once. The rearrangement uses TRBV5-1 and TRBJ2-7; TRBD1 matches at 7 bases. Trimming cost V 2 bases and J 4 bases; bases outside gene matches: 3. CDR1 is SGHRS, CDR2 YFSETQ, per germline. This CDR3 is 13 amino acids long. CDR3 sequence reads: CASSLQGMYEQYF. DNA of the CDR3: TGCGCCAGCAGCTTACAGGGGATGTACGAGCAGTACTTC.

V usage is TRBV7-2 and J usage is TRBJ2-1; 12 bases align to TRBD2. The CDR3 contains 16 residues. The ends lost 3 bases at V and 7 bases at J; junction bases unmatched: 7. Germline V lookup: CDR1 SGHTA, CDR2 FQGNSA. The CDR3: CASSLQTSGRRNEQFF. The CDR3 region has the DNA TGTGCCAGCAGCTTGCAGACTAGCGGGAGACGGAATGAGCAGTTCTTC.

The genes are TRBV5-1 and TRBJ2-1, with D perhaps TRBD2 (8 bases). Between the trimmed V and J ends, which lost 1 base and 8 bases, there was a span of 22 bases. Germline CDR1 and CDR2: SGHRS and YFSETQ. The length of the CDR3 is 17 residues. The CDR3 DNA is TGCGCCAGCAGCTTGCCTCCGGGAGGGGGCATCGTGGATGAGCAGTTCTTC. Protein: CASSLPPGGGIVDEQFF.

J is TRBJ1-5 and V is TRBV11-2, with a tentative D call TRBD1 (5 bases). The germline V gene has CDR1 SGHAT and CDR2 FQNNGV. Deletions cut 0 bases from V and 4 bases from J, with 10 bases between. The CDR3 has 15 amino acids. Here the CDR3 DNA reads TGTGCCAGCAGCTTAGATTTCGCAGGGAATCAGCCCCAGCATTTT. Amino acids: CASSLDFAGNQPQHF.

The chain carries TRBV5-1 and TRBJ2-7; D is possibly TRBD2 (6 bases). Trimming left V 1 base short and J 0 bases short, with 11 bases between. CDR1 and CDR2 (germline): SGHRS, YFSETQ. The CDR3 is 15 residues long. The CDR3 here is CASSLKGLNSYEQYF. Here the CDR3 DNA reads TGCGCCAGCAGCTTGAAGGGACTGAACTCCTACGAGCAGTACTTC.

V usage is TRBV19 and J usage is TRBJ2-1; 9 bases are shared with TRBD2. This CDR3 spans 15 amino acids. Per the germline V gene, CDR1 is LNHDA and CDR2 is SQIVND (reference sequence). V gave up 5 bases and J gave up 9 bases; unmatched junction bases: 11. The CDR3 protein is CASSRVGGRASEQFF. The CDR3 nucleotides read TGTGCCAGTAGTCGTGTCGGCGGGAGGGCCAGTGAGCAGTTCTTC.

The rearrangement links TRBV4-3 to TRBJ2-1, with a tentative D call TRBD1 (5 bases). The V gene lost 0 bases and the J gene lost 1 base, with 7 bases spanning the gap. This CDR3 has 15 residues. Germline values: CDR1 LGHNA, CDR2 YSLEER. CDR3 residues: CASSQDQGSYNEQFF. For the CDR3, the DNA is TGCGCCAGCAGCCAAGATCAGGGTTCCTACAATGAGCAGTTCTTC.

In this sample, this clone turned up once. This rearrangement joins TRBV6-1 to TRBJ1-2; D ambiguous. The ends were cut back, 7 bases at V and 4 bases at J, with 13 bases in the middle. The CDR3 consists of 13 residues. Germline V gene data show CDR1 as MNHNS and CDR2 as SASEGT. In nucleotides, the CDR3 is TGTGCCAGCACCCCCGATGGGCTCTATGGCTACACCTTC. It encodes CASTPDGLYGYTF.